These 30 T cell receptor beta chains were sequenced from one sample in a study of T-cell reconstitution after alpha-beta-depleted transplantation in children. Using unique molecular identifiers, the investigators prepared the TCRbeta library. Using its own MiXCR run on the PCR reads, TCRdb lists one record per CDR3 protein. The repertoire has fewer than 550,000 distinct CDR3 sequences, about an eighth of them found once; the top ten carry about 15%. Material: PBMCs, mostly from graft donor cells, obtained 180 days after TCRalphabeta/CD19-depleted stem cell transplant. These receptors all come from a female patient aged 2-15 years who had a stem cell transplant for aplastic anemia, so the T cells may come from the graft donor.

V is TRBV11-2 and J is TRBJ2-1; TRBD2 is a possible D gene (6 bases). CDR3 length equals 16 residues. V lost 3 bases to trimming and J lost 1 base, with 13 bases between them. Germline V gives CDR1 SGHAT, CDR2 FQNNGV. CDR3 nucleotide sequence: TGTGCCAGCAGCTTTAACCTAGCGTCGTCCTACAATGAGCAGTTCTTC. It encodes CASSFNLASSYNEQFF.

This chain connects TRBV24-1 to TRBJ2-1; 8 bases align to TRBD1. The junction had 13 bases not matched to a gene; V was cut back by 2 bases and J by 5 bases. Looked up from germline, CDR1 is KGHDR and CDR2 is SFDVKD. CDR3 size: 18 residues. CDR3 nucleotides: TGTGCCACCAGTGATTCCCAGTATAGGACAGGGAGAGACAATGAGCAGTTCTTC. Its translation is CATSDSQYRTGRDNEQFF.

This clonotype has only a few counts. V is TRBV27 and J is TRBJ2-3; TRBD2 aligns across 9 bases. The CDR3 is made up of 15 amino acids. V shed 5 bases and J 3 bases; nucleotides not matched to a gene: 6. Germline V lookup: CDR1 MNHEY, CDR2 SMNVEV (reference sequence). The CDR3 here is CASSGPGLATDTQYF. CDR3 bases: TGTGCCAGCAGTGGTCCGGGACTAGCAACAGATACGCAGTATTTT.

The sample holds a few counts of this clonotype. The J gene is TRBJ2-5, the V gene TRBV20-1; the D call may be TRBD1 or TRBD2 (5 bases each). Germline V CDR1 and CDR2: DFQATT, SNEGSKA (reference sequence). The CDR3 contains 16 residues. Trimming took 3 bases from V and 1 from J, leaving 18 bases between them. The CDR3 reads CSARGLAGTLQETQYF. In DNA form, the CDR3 reads TGCAGTGCTAGGGGATTGGCAGGGACCCTCCAAGAGACCCAGTACTTC.

The rearrangement joins TRBV11-2 to TRBJ2-3; TRBD2 aligns across 10 bases. Germline assignment: CDR1 SGHAT and CDR2 FQNNGV. J lost 5 bases, V lost 5 bases, and 4 bases had no gene match. The CDR3 extends over 14 amino acids. CDR3 DNA: TGTGCCAGCAGCCCAAGACTAGCGGGAGATACGCAGTATTTT. Encoded protein: CASSPRLAGDTQYF.

This clonotype was seen only a few times. This rearrangement joins TRBV9 to TRBJ2-2; 8 bases map to TRBD1. V lost 2 bases, J lost 1 base, and 1 base stayed unmatched. Germline V lookup: CDR1 SGDLS, CDR2 YYNGEE. This CDR3 has 15 residues. In nucleotides, the CDR3 is TGTGCCAGCAGCGTCAGGGGGCAGAACACCGGGGAGCTGTTTTTT. Protein product: CASSVRGQNTGELFF.

Notes on this clonotype: Germline is not matched at one junction end, which may reflect a read error. V and J are TRBV12-3 or TRBV12-4 and TRBJ1-3; 8 nucleotides agree with TRBD1. This CDR3 has 18 residues. As DNA, the CDR3 is TGTGCCATCAGTTTAGCTGTAACAGGGGGTGCAACTGGAAACACCATATATTTT. This gives the protein CAISLAVTGGATGNTIYF.

This clonotype came up a few times. The rearrangement uses TRBV5-1 and TRBJ2-3; either TRBD1 or TRBD2 may fit D (5 bases each). V was shortened by 3 bases and J by 6 bases, with 14 bases between the two germline ends. Germline lookup yields CDR1 SGHRS and CDR2 YFSETQ. The CDR3 is 14 amino acids. The CDR3 DNA reads TGCGCCAGCAGCTGGGGACGGGCTATGGATACGCAGTATTTT. Translated, it gives CASSWGRAMDTQYF. The full variable domain, with the rest looked up from reference TRBV5-1 and TRBJ2-3, is KAGVTQTPRYLIKTRGQQVTLSCSPISGHRSVSWYQQTPGQGLQFLFEYFSETQRNKGNFPGRFSGRQFSNSRSEMNVSTLELGDSALYLCASSWGRAMDTQYFGPGTRLTVL.

There are a few counts of this clonotype. This sequence joins TRBV7-8 and TRBJ2-1; D is unclear. V dropped 5 bases and J dropped 6 bases, with 14 bases sitting between them. This CDR3 has 14 residues. Germline V gene sequence: CDR1 SGHVS, CDR2 FQNEAQ. The CDR3 DNA follows: TGTGCCAGCAGCCCCCTTAGGGTTGGCAATGAGCAGTTCTTC. Protein product: CASSPLRVGNEQFF.

The chain links TRBV15 to TRBJ2-4; D could derive from TRBD1 or TRBD2 (6 bases each). The CDR3 is 15 amino acids. Germline V lookup: CDR1 LNHNV, CDR2 YYDKDF (reference sequence). The V gene lost 1 base and the J gene lost 2 bases, with 9 bases spanning the gap. CDR3 nucleotide sequence: TGTGCCACCAGCAGAGGTGGGGGGCCCAAAAACATTCAGTACTTC. As protein: CATSRGGGPKNIQYF.

V is TRBV7-8 and J is TRBJ1-1, with a weak D call TRBD1 (6 bases). V lost 3 bases and J lost 0, with 20 bases in between. The germline gives CDR1 SGHVS, CDR2 FQNEAQ. The CDR3 runs to 18 residues. The CDR3 DNA is TGTGCCAGCAGCTTTAACTCCCGGGGGGGGCGGCTGAACACTGAAGCTTTCTTT. Translation gives CASSFNSRGGRLNTEAFF. Supplemented by reference TRBV7-8 and TRBJ1-1, the full variable domain reads GAGVSQSPRYKVAKRGQDVALRCDPISGHVSLFWYQQALGQGPEFLTYFQNEAQLDKSGLPSDRFFAERPEGSVSTLKIQRTQQEDSAVYLCASSFNSRGGRLNTEAFFGQGTRLTVV.

A word on this clonotype: One end of the junction varies from germline; a read error may be responsible. The chain uses TRBV7-9 and TRBJ2-1; 12 bases agree with TRBD2. Germline CDR1 SEHNR, CDR2 FQNEAQ (reference sequence). The CDR3 totals 15 residues. CDR3 sequence: CANSRGLAGRWEQFF. CDR3 coding DNA: TGTGCCAACAGCCGTGGACTAGCGGGAAGGTGGGAGCAGTTCTTC.

This clonotype was counted between two and nine times. This chain joins TRBV4-3 and TRBJ1-4; D gene unclear. Trimming removed 4 bases at V and 2 bases at J, with 17 bases between. CDR1 and CDR2 (germline): LGHNA, YSLEER. The CDR3 is made up of 17 amino acids. CDR3 protein: CASSRATRSVTNEKLFF. In DNA form, the CDR3 reads TGCGCCAGCAGCCGCGCCACCCGGAGTGTCACTAATGAAAAACTGTTTTTT.

This clonotype was counted a few times. This sequence joins TRBV12-3 or TRBV12-4 and TRBJ2-1; D possibly corresponds to TRBD2 (5 bases). Trimming took off 3 bases at V and 6 bases at J, with 12 bases between the two ends. The CDR3 has 14 residues. CDR3: CASSFNNAGNEQFF. In nucleotides, the CDR3 is TGTGCCAGCAGTTTTAACAACGCGGGCAATGAGCAGTTCTTC.

This clonotype showed up just a few times. The CDR3 is CSAPESMNTGELFF. The CDR3, as DNA: TGCAGTGCTCCCGAATCTATGAACACCGGGGAGCTGTTTTTT. The V and J genes are TRBV20-1 and TRBJ2-2, with no clear D. V was pared by 5 bases and J by 1 base, with 11 bases between. The CDR3 spans 14 residues. Germline loops: CDR1 DFQATT, CDR2 SNEGSKA (reference sequence).

This clonotype was seen a few times. The genes are TRBV18 and TRBJ1-2; 8 positions agree with TRBD1. CDR1 and CDR2 from the germline V gene are KGHSH and LQKENI. The CDR3 has 18 residues. The ends lost 2 bases at V and 3 bases at J; junction bases unmatched: 14. Here the CDR3 reads CASSPNSGGAVLYYGYTF. The DNA for the CDR3 is TGTGCCAGCTCACCAAACTCAGGGGGCGCGGTACTGTACTATGGCTACACCTTC.

The chain has TRBV21-1 and TRBJ1-5; the table's D call, TRBD1, was not checked against the DNA. TRBV21-1 is tagged as a pseudogene. The CDR3 has 17 amino acids. CDR3 in DNA: TGTGCCAGCAGCAAAAGGGGGGCCAGGGGGCTCAGACAGCCCCAGCATTTT. As protein: CASSKRGARGLRQPQHF.

Only a few counts were recorded for this clonotype. CDR3: CASSNGAHEQYV. Written as DNA, the CDR3 is TGTGCCAGCAGCAACGGGGCGCACGAGCAGTACGTC. V is TRBV21-1 and J is TRBJ2-7; the D segment call TRBD1 is taken from the table without a DNA check. TRBV21-1 is a known pseudogene. CDR3 length: 12 amino acids.

The V gene is TRBV20-1, the J gene TRBJ2-7; TRBD1 might be the D (5 bases). The length of the CDR3 is 14 residues. The V gene lost 1 base and the J gene lost 2 bases, with 12 bases spanning the gap. CDR1 is DFQATT, CDR2 SNEGSKA, per germline (reference sequence). The CDR3 sequence is CSARGGLNTYEQYV. The CDR3 region has the DNA TGCAGTGCTAGAGGGGGCCTGAATACCTACGAGCAGTACGTC.

This clonotype was detected many times. The chain has TRBV7-6 and TRBJ2-1, with 7 bases aligning to TRBD1. Germline CDR1 and CDR2: SGHVS and FNYEAQ. This CDR3 contains 14 residues. The V segment lost 4 bases and the J segment 3 bases; nucleotides outside the gene matches: 3. In nucleotides, the CDR3 is TGTGCCAGCAGCTCATGGACAGGCTACAATGAGCAGTTCTTC. Translation gives CASSSWTGYNEQFF.

This clonotype was seen more than once but under ten times. The chain uses TRBV12-3 or TRBV12-4 and TRBJ1-1; the D is unclear. The CDR3 length is 13 residues. V lost 2 bases, J lost 4 bases, and 8 bases lay in between. The chain's CDR3 is CASSLTLSTEAFF. As DNA, the CDR3 is TGTGCCAGCAGTTTAACATTATCCACTGAAGCTTTCTTT.

This clonotype showed up many times. This chain joins TRBV7-8 and TRBJ2-2, with TRBD1 matching over 9 bases. Unmatched junction bases numbered 6, after V lost 4 bases and J lost 6 bases. Germline CDR1 is SGHVS and CDR2 is FQNEAQ. CDR3 length: 15 residues. CDR3 region: CASSSDRGRAGELFF. CDR3 bases: TGTGCCAGCAGCTCCGACAGGGGGAGAGCCGGGGAGCTGTTTTTT. The full variable domain, completed using reference TRBV7-8 and TRBJ2-2, is GAGVSQSPRYKVAKRGQDVALRCDPISGHVSLFWYQQALGQGPEFLTYFQNEAQLDKSGLPSDRFFAERPEGSVSTLKIQRTQQEDSAVYLCASSSDRGRAGELFFGEGSRLTVL.

The rearrangement joins TRBV5-4 to TRBJ2-2; possibly TRBD1 for D (5 bases). The CDR3 spans 15 residues. CDR1 and CDR2 (germline): SGHNT, YYREEE (reference sequence). V lost 4 bases to trimming and J lost 1 base, with 11 bases between them. The CDR3 coding sequence is TGTGCCAGCAGCGGGGCAACCCTGAACACCGGGGAGCTGTTTTTT. Its protein is CASSGATLNTGELFF.

The chain employs TRBV6-5 and TRBJ2-5, with TRBD2 matching 7 bases. CDR1 and CDR2 from the germline V gene are MNHEY and SVGAGI. J gave up 2 bases and V 2 bases, and 14 bases lay outside the gene matches. CDR3 size: 18 residues. The CDR3 region is CASSYIVVPSGPQETQYF. The CDR3 DNA reads as TGTGCCAGCAGTTACATCGTGGTTCCTAGCGGACCTCAAGAGACCCAGTACTTC.

The chain recombines TRBV5-1 with TRBJ1-5, with TRBD1 identical over 7 bases. The CDR3 has 16 residues. Germline loops: CDR1 SGHRS, CDR2 YFSETQ. V shed 4 bases, J shed 0 bases, and the junction held 7 bases outside the gene matches. The CDR3 loop is CASSPGTVFSNQPQHF. CDR3 in DNA: TGCGCCAGCAGCCCGGGGACAGTATTTAGCAATCAGCCCCAGCATTTT.

This clonotype was observed a handful of times. The chain joins TRBV6-1 to TRBJ2-1; 8 bases are shared with TRBD1. The V gene's germline CDR1 is MNHNS and CDR2 SASEGT. The trim removed 6 bases at V and 0 bases at J, leaving 4 bases unmatched. The CDR3 loop spans 15 amino acids. DNA for the CDR3: TGTGCCAGCAGACGACAGGGGAGCTCCTACAATGAGCAGTTCTTC. Protein: CASRRQGSSYNEQFF.

This clonotype was counted many times. This rearrangement joins TRBV20-1 to TRBJ1-5; D not resolved. Trimming shortened V by 0 bases and J by 6 bases, and 12 bases separated the two germline ends. Germline CDR1 reads DFQATT; CDR2 reads SNEGSKA (reference sequence). The CDR3 spans 14 residues. As DNA, the CDR3 is TGCAGTGCTAGAGATCTTGCGGGGTTTCAGCCCCAGCATTTT. Its protein is CSARDLAGFQPQHF.

The chain combines TRBV12-3 or TRBV12-4 with TRBJ2-5, with D maybe TRBD1 (6 bases). This CDR3 contains 13 residues. The V and J ends lost 6 bases and 2 bases respectively, with 10 bases between them. The CDR3 nucleotides are TGTGCCAGCAGAGACAGGTATCAAGAGACCCAGTACTTC. Protein sequence: CASRDRYQETQYF.

The chain recombines TRBV4-1 with TRBJ2-7; 9 nucleotides align to TRBD1. The CDR3 is 15 residues long. V was clipped by 1 base and J by 6 bases; unmatched bases: 7. CDR1 is MGHRA, CDR2 YSYEKL, per germline. CDR3 sequence: CASSQVWTGVREQYV. The CDR3 nucleotides read TGCGCCAGCAGCCAAGTCTGGACAGGGGTACGCGAGCAGTACGTC.

This clonotype was recorded at least ten times. The chain joins TRBV4-1 to TRBJ1-1; D uncertain. Germline lookup yields CDR1 MGHRA and CDR2 YSYEKL. V shed 3 bases and J shed 7 bases, with 15 bases lying between them. The CDR3 totals 14 residues. CDR3 region: CASSHTNPYLEAFF. CDR3 DNA sequence: TGCGCCAGCAGCCATACCAACCCCTACCTTGAAGCTTTCTTT.